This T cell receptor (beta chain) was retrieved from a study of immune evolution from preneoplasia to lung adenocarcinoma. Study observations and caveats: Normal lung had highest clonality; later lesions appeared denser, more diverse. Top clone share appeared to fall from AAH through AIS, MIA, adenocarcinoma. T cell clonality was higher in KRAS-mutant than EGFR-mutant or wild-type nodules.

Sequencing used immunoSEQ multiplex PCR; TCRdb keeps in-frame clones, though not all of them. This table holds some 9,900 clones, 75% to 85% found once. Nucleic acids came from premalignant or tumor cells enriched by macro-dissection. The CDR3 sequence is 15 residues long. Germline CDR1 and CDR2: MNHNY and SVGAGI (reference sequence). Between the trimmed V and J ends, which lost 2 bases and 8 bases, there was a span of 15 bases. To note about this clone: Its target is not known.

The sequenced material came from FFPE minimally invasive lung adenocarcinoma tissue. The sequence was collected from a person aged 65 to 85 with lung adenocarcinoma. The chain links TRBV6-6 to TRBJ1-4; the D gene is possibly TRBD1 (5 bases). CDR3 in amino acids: CASSYDPGFGEKLFF. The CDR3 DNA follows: TGTGCCAGCAGTTACGATCCAGGGTTTGGGGAAAAACTGTTTTTT.